This T cell receptor beta chain was identified in a study of T cells in Graves' hyperthyroidism and ophthalmopathy. RNA transcripts gave rise to amplified TCR beta CDR3 regions. HTBI primers were employed in a first-round RT-PCR of the TCR CDR3. TCRdb processed the multiplex PCR reads anew with MiXCR; each CDR3 protein has one entry. The repertoire includes some 490,000 distinct CDR3 sequences, approximately 23% of them detected once, and under 55% sits in the top ten. Sequencing was performed on blood. This sequence was found in a woman aged 70 to 79 with Graves' ophthalmopathy.

The CDR3 sequence: CSARGRQGRLYGYTF. CDR3 nucleotides: TGCAGTGCTAGAGGCAGACAGGGCCGACTCTATGGCTACACCTTC. The chain links TRBV20-1 to TRBJ1-2; 7 nucleotides agree with TRBD1. CDR1 and CDR2 (germline): DFQATT, SNEGSKA (reference sequence). With 1 base clipped from V and 4 bases from J, the junction kept 9 bases outside the gene matches. There are 15 residues in the CDR3.